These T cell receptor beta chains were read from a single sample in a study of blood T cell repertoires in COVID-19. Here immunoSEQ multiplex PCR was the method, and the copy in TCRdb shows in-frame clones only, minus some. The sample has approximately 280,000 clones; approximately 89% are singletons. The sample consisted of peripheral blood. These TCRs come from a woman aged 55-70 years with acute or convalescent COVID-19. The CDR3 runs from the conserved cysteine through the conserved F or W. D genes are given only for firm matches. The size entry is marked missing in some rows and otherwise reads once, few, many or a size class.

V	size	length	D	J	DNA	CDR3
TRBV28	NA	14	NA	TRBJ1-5	TGTGCCAGCATCTCCCCGACTCTCAATCAGCCCCAGCATTTT	CASISPTLNQPQHF
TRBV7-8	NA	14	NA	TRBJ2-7	TGTGCCAGCAGCTCCCCGGACAGTCTCTACGAGCAGTACTTC	CASSSPDSLYEQYF
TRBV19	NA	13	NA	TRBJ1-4	TGTGCCAGTAGTATGGGCCCAAATGAAAAACTGTTTTTT	CASSMGPNEKLFF
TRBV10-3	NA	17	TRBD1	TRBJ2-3	TGTGCCATCAGTTCTCTGACAGGGGGAGTTGGGACAGATACGCAGTATTTT	CAISSLTGGVGTDTQYF
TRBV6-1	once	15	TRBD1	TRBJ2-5	TGTGCCAGCAGTGAGCCCCGGACAGGCACCGAGACCCAGTACTTC	CASSEPRTGTETQYF
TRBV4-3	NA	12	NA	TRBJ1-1	TGCGCCTCGGCCCGGGGTCTGGGTGAAGCTTTCTTT	CASARGLGEAFF
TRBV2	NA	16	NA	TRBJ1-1	TGTGCCAGCTCAGTCTCACTCCAGACAGGGAACACTGAAGCTTTCTTT	CASSVSLQTGNTEAFF
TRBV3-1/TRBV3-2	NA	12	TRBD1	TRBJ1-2	TGTGCCAGCAACACAGGGGTCGATGGCTACACCTTC	CASNTGVDGYTF
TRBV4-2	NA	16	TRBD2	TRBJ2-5	TGTGCCAGCAGCCAAGGGTCAGGCGGGGGGAGGGAGACCCAGTACTTC	CASSQGSGGGRETQYF
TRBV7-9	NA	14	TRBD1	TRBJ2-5	TGTGCCAGCAGCCTAACAGGGGGCCGGGAGACCCAGTACTTC	CASSLTGGRETQYF
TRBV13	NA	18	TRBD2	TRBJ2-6	TGTGCCAGCAGCTCCCTAGCGGGGGGCGTCTCTGGGGCCAACGTCCTGACTTTC	CASSSLAGGVSGANVLTF
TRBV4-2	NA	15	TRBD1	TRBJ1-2	TGTGCCAGCAGCGAGGGACAGGGGACTCTCTATGGCTACACCTTC	CASSEGQGTLYGYTF
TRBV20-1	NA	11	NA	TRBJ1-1	TGCAGTGCCCCCCAGGTAGCTGAAGCTTTCTTT	CSAPQVAEAFF
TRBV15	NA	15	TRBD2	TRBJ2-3	TGTGCCACCAGCTCCTTAGGGAGGGACACAGATACGCAGTATTTT	CATSSLGRDTDTQYF
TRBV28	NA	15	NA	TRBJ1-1	TGTGCCAGCAGTTCGGGACAAGTTCTGAACACTGAAGCTTTCTTT	CASSSGQVLNTEAFF
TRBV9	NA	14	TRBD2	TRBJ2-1	TGTGCCAGCAGCGTTTATGGGACTAACAATGAGCAGTTCTTC	CASSVYGTNNEQFF
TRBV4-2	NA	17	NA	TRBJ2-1	TGTGCCAGCAGCCAAGATTTAAGGGGGACCCCTCGGAATGAGCAGTTCTTC	CASSQDLRGTPRNEQFF
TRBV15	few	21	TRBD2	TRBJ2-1	TGTGCCACCAGCGGCCCTTTCGAGATAGCGGGGGGGATGAGCTCCTACAATGAGCAGTTCTTC	CATSGPFEIAGGMSSYNEQFF
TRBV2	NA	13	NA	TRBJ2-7	TGTGCCAGCAGTTCCCTGCGGACCTACGAGCAGTACTTC	CASSSLRTYEQYF
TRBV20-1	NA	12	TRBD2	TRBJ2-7	TGCAGTGCTAGTAGCGGGAGCTACGAGCAGTACTTC	CSASSGSYEQYF
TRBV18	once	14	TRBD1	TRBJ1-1	TGTGCCAGCTCACCACTACAGGGGGGGACTGAAGCTTTCTTT	CASSPLQGGTEAFF
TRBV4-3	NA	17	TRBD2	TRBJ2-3	TGCGCCAGCAGCCAGGGGACTAGCGGGAAGGGCACAGATACGCAGTATTTT	CASSQGTSGKGTDTQYF
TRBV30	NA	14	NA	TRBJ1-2	TGTGCCTCACCTCGGGTCATCCAGAACTATGGCTACACCTTC	CASPRVIQNYGYTF
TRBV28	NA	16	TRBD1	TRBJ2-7	TGTGCCAGCACCACCCCCCCGGGACAGGGATCCTACGAGCAGTACTTC	CASTTPPGQGSYEQYF
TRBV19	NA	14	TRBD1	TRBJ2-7	TGTGCCAGTAGGCCGGGACAGGGGAACTACGAGCAGTACTTC	CASRPGQGNYEQYF